These 17 T cell receptor beta chains were all obtained from the same sample, sequenced in a study of blood T cell repertoires in COVID-19. Assay used: immunoSEQ multiplex PCR; TCRdb lists only in-frame clones, some missing. In the table there are approximately 150,000 clones, 80% of which are singletons. Sequencing input: PBMCs or T cells enriched from blood (not recorded which). The source is a man aged 40-49 years who had recovered from COVID-19.

This chain connects TRBV7-6 to TRBJ1-3; 8 nucleotides align to TRBD1. The germline V gene encodes CDR1 SGHVS and CDR2 FNYEAQ. V was pared by 5 bases and J by 2 bases, with 5 bases of the junction left unmatched. CDR3 size: 15 residues. The CDR3, as DNA: TGTGCCAGCAGCACAGGACAGGGAGCTGGAAACACCATATATTTT. Translation: CASSTGQGAGNTIYF.

The chain uses TRBV27 and TRBJ2-3; D call uncertain. This CDR3 region has 13 residues. Germline V gene data show CDR1 as MNHEY and CDR2 as SMNVEV (reference sequence). V lost 4 bases, J lost 4 bases, and 9 bases lay in between. CDR3 nucleotides: TGTGCCAGCAGTTCCCCGCCGGCAGATACGCAGTATTTT. This gives the protein CASSSPPADTQYF.

This chain joins TRBV3-1 (or the pseudogene TRBV3-2) and TRBJ2-1, with a weak D call TRBD2 (5 bases). This CDR3 has 17 residues. Germline CDR1 reads LGHDT; CDR2 reads YNNKEL (reference sequence). V lost 0 bases to trimming and J lost 1 base, with 13 bases between them. CDR3 bases: TGTGCCAGCAGCCAAGATTCCGCGGGTGGTTCCTACAATGAGCAGTTCTTC. Translated, it gives CASSQDSAGGSYNEQFF.

The chain carries TRBV11-2 and TRBJ1-2; TRBD1 agrees at 8 bases. Germline V gene sequence: CDR1 SGHAT, CDR2 FQNNGV. The length of the CDR3 is 14 residues. Losses at the gene ends were 1 base for V and 4 bases for J; bases not matched to a gene: 2. CDR3 nucleotides: TGTGCCAGCAGCTTAGTCAGGGGGCCCTATGGCTACACCTTC. Amino acid sequence: CASSLVRGPYGYTF.

The chain combines TRBV6-5 with TRBJ1-3; no clear D. The CDR3 spans 12 residues. V was cut by 9 bases and J by 0 bases, with 6 bases left in between. Germline assignment: CDR1 MNHEY and CDR2 SVGAGI. The CDR3 nucleotides are TGTGCCAGTTGGAGCTCTGGAAACACCATATATTTT. It is translated as CASWSSGNTIYF.

This rearrangement joins TRBV6-5 to TRBJ2-5; 7 bases align to TRBD1. V was clipped by 6 bases and J by 2 bases; unmatched bases: 6. Looked up from germline, CDR1 is MNHEY and CDR2 is SVGAGI. The CDR3 loop spans 14 amino acids. The CDR3 region is CASSPSGGQETQYF. The CDR3 DNA sequence: TGTGCCAGCAGCCCCTCAGGGGGTCAAGAGACCCAGTACTTC.

This CDR3 reads CASSELRQVTGNTIYF. CDR3 DNA sequence: TGTGCCAGCAGTGAATTGAGACAGGTTACTGGAAACACCATATATTTT. The chain combines TRBV2 with TRBJ1-3; D may be TRBD1 (6 bases). Germline V gene lookup returns CDR1 SNHLY and CDR2 FYNNEI. The CDR3 is made up of 16 amino acids. Trimming removed 2 bases from V and 2 bases from J, with 13 bases in between.

The chain carries TRBV6-5 and TRBJ2-2; 7 positions agree with TRBD2. The CDR3 is 14 amino acids. J gave up 2 bases and V 6 bases, and 3 bases lay outside the gene matches. The germline V gene encodes CDR1 MNHEY and CDR2 SVGAGI. The CDR3 region has the DNA TGTGCCAGCAGGAGACTAGCAAACACCGGGGAGCTGTTTTTT. The encoded protein is CASRRLANTGELFF.

V gene TRBV27 combines with J gene TRBJ1-1; TRBD1 matches 7 bases. The CDR3 length is 14 residues. V shed 6 bases and J 0 bases; nucleotides not matched to a gene: 4. Germline CDR1 MNHEY, CDR2 SMNVEV (reference sequence). The CDR3 loop is CASSRDRVNTEAFF. CDR3 nucleotide sequence: TGTGCCAGCAGCCGAGACAGGGTGAACACTGAAGCTTTCTTT.

The chain recombines TRBV6-5 with TRBJ2-7; 7 nucleotides agree with TRBD2. V gave up 8 bases and J gave up 2 bases; unmatched junction bases: 12. Germline values: CDR1 MNHEY, CDR2 SVGAGI. This CDR3 is 15 amino acids long. The CDR3 protein is CASGRTSDLPYEQYV. CDR3 nucleotide sequence: TGTGCCAGCGGGCGCACTAGCGACCTCCCCTACGAGCAGTACGTC.

V gene TRBV6-1 combines with J gene TRBJ1-2; TRBD1 matches 7 bases. The germline CDR1 and CDR2 sequences are MNHNS and SASEGT. This CDR3 has 15 amino acids. Trimming at V came to 4 bases and at J to 0 bases, leaving 5 bases not matched to a gene. CDR3 loop: CASSGMGTANYGYTF. Here the CDR3 DNA reads TGTGCCAGCAGTGGCATGGGGACAGCTAACTATGGCTACACCTTC.

The DNA of the CDR3 is TGTGCCAGCAGCACCAGGGACAGACCGAACACTGAAGCTTTCTTT. Amino acid sequence: CASSTRDRPNTEAFF. The chain couples TRBV9 to TRBJ1-1; 7 bases match TRBD1. CDR1 is SGDLS, CDR2 YYNGEE, per germline. The CDR3 has 15 amino acids. Trimming at V came to 4 bases and at J to 1 base, leaving 7 bases not matched to a gene. The entire variable domain, with the rest obtained from reference TRBV9 and TRBJ1-1, is as follows: DSGVTQTPKHLITATGQRVTLRCSPRSGDLSVYWYQQSLDQGLQFLIQYYNGEERAKGNILERFSAQQFPDLHSELNLSSLELGDSALYFCASSTRDRPNTEAFFGQGTRLTVV.

Remarks on this clone: The same CDR3 arises from other DNA sequences in this sample as well. The chain has TRBV5-1 and TRBJ2-3, with 9 bases identical to TRBD1. From germline, CDR1 is SGHRS and CDR2 YFSETQ. V lost 4 bases, J lost 5 bases, and 5 bases stayed unmatched. CDR3 length: 14 amino acids. The CDR3 sequence: CASSPQGAGDTQYF. The CDR3 nucleotides read TGCGCCAGCAGCCCACAGGGGGCGGGAGATACGCAGTATTTT.

The chain uses TRBV11-2 and TRBJ2-4; 8 nucleotides agree with TRBD2. The CDR3 contains 15 residues. CDR1 and CDR2 from the germline V gene are SGHAT and FQNNGV. J gave up 6 bases and V 6 bases, and 10 bases lay outside the gene matches. The CDR3 nucleotides read TGTGCCAGCAGTCTCGTCGGGGGGGCTGTAAACATTCAGTACTTC. It translates to CASSLVGGAVNIQYF.

This sequence joins TRBV27 and TRBJ1-2; 7 bases are a match to TRBD1. The V segment lost 5 bases and the J segment 5 bases; nucleotides outside the gene matches: 5. This CDR3 contains 13 residues. Germline assignment: CDR1 MNHEY and CDR2 SMNVEV (reference sequence). This CDR3 is CASSRTGGYGYTF. For the CDR3, the DNA is TGTGCCAGCAGTCGGACAGGAGGATATGGCTACACCTTC.

The chain uses TRBV5-1 and TRBJ2-1; 8 bases are a match to TRBD2. CDR1 SGHRS and CDR2 YFSETQ come from the germline V gene. The V and J ends lost 0 bases and 7 bases, in that order; junction bases with no gene match: 6. CDR3 length equals 15 residues. As DNA, the CDR3 is TGCGCCAGCAGCTTGGCCAACGGCGGGGGGAATGAGCAGTTCTTC. It encodes CASSLANGGGNEQFF.

V usage is TRBV18 and J usage is TRBJ1-1, with a possible D match to TRBD1 (6 bases). This CDR3 has 14 amino acids. V was pared by 3 bases and J by 5 bases, with 13 bases between. Germline V gene lookup returns CDR1 KGHSH and CDR2 LQKENI. CDR3 in DNA: TGTGCCAGCTCACCTGGGACATCGGGGACTGAAGCTTTCTTT. Protein product: CASSPGTSGTEAFF.